The 17 T cell receptor beta chains below come from one sample, sequenced in a study of T cells in Graves' hyperthyroidism and ophthalmopathy. Template material for amplifying TCR beta CDR3 regions consisted of RNA transcripts. Carried out on the TCR CDR3, a first-round RT-PCR used the HTBI primer set. TCRdb processed the multiplex PCR reads anew with MiXCR; each CDR3 protein has one entry. The table records some 800,000 distinct CDR3 sequences, over 35% of them present only once. The material sequenced was blood. These receptors originate from a man between 18 and 35 years old with Graves' hyperthyroidism.

The chain recombines TRBV7-2 with TRBJ2-7, with TRBD2 matching 7 bases. This CDR3 contains 14 residues. After removal of 3 bases from V and 2 bases from J, the junction contained 4 bases not matched to a gene. Per germline, CDR1 SGHTA and CDR2 FQGNSA. CDR3 coding DNA: TGTGCCAGCAGCTTTTGGGGGGGTACCTACGAGCAGTACTTC. This translates into CASSFWGGTYEQYF.

Written as DNA, the CDR3 is TGTGCCAGCAGATTCAGCGGGAGGAACCAAGAGACCCAGTACTTC. Amino acids: CASRFSGRNQETQYF. V and J are TRBV7-9 and TRBJ2-5; 9 bases are a match to TRBD2. Trimming cost V 6 bases and J 0 bases; bases outside gene matches: 5. Germline V gives CDR1 SEHNR, CDR2 FQNEAQ (reference sequence). The length of the CDR3 is 15 residues. The whole variable domain, remainder taken from reference TRBV7-9 and TRBJ2-5, is DTGVSQNPRHKITKRGQNVTFRCDPISEHNRLYWYRQTLGQGPEFLTYFQNEAQLEKSRLLSDRFSAERPKGSFSTLEIQRTEQGDSAMYLCASRFSGRNQETQYFGPGTRLLVL.

The V call is TRBV24-1, the J call TRBJ1-5; 7 nucleotides match TRBD1. Germline loops: CDR1 KGHDR, CDR2 SFDVKD. V shed 11 bases and J 0 bases; nucleotides not matched to a gene: 12. The CDR3 consists of 16 residues. CDR3 DNA: TGTGCCAGCTCTCCCCTGACAGGGAATAGCAATCAGCCCCAGCATTTT. Amino acid sequence: CASSPLTGNSNQPQHF.

The J gene is TRBJ2-7, the V gene TRBV9; tentative D call: TRBD2 (6 bases). Germline loops: CDR1 SGDLS, CDR2 YYNGEE. V was trimmed by 3 bases and J by 0 bases, leaving 19 bases between them. The CDR3 totals 17 residues. The CDR3 nucleotides read TGTGCCAGCAGCGGAGAGGCTAGCGAGGGAAGCTCCTACGAGCAGTACTTC. This translates into CASSGEASEGSSYEQYF.

CDR3 DNA sequence: TGTGCCAGCAGCTTAGACACAAGGTATCCCTACGAGCAGTACTTC. This sequence encodes CASSLDTRYPYEQYF. The V gene is TRBV7-2, the J gene TRBJ2-7; D is uncertain. Trimming took off 1 base at V and 2 bases at J, with 12 bases between the two ends. This CDR3 has 15 amino acids. Germline V gives CDR1 SGHTA, CDR2 FQGNSA.

The chain joins TRBV30 to TRBJ2-2; D remains unclear. CDR1 and CDR2 from the germline V gene are GTSNPN and SVGIG (reference sequence). V was shortened by 4 bases and J by 2 bases, with 8 bases between the two germline ends. This CDR3 is built from 13 residues. The CDR3 nucleotides are TGTGCCTGGACGGGCCATAACACCGGGGAGCTGTTTTTT. Translating gives CAWTGHNTGELFF.

This clonotype has ten or more counts. The chain uses TRBV25-1 and TRBJ1-2; D is uncertain. Germline loops: CDR1 MGHDK, CDR2 SYGVNS. The CDR3 covers 11 residues. The V gene lost 4 bases and the J gene lost 7 bases, with 7 bases spanning the gap. CDR3 in amino acids: CASSAISGYTF. CDR3 in DNA: TGTGCCAGCAGTGCGATCTCTGGCTACACCTTC.

This clonotype was recorded a few times. The rearrangement links TRBV9 to TRBJ2-2; 9 nucleotides agree with TRBD2. The CDR3 contains 16 residues. Germline V gene sequence: CDR1 SGDLS, CDR2 YYNGEE. The junction had 5 bases not matched to a gene; V was cut back by 1 base and J by 4 bases. This chain's CDR3 is CASSVQAGGRTGELFF. Here the CDR3 DNA reads TGTGCCAGCAGCGTACAAGCGGGGGGACGCACCGGGGAGCTGTTTTTT. Drawing the rest from reference TRBV9 and TRBJ2-2, the complete variable domain is DSGVTQTPKHLITATGQRVTLRCSPRSGDLSVYWYQQSLDQGLQFLIQYYNGEERAKGNILERFSAQQFPDLHSELNLSSLELGDSALYFCASSVQAGGRTGELFFGEGSRLTVL.

CDR3: CASSLAQHTGELFF. CDR3 in DNA: TGCGCCAGCAGCTTGGCCCAACACACCGGGGAGCTGTTTTTT. The rearrangement links TRBV5-1 to TRBJ2-2; the D is unclear. The V end was cut by 0 bases, the J end by 3 bases, with 6 bases between. The CDR3 totals 14 residues. Germline CDR1 is SGHRS and CDR2 is YFSETQ. Looking up the rest from reference TRBV5-1 and TRBJ2-2 gives the full variable domain: KAGVTQTPRYLIKTRGQQVTLSCSPISGHRSVSWYQQTPGQGLQFLFEYFSETQRNKGNFPGRFSGRQFSNSRSEMNVSTLELGDSALYLCASSLAQHTGELFFGEGSRLTVL.

This clonotype was observed at least ten times. The chain has TRBV15 and TRBJ1-4; no clear D gene. This CDR3 comprises 14 residues. Germline values: CDR1 LNHNV, CDR2 YYDKDF (reference sequence). V was pared by 1 base and J by 0 bases, with 3 bases between. CDR3 protein: CATSRAATNEKLFF. CDR3 DNA sequence: TGTGCCACCAGCAGAGCCGCAACTAATGAAAAACTGTTTTTT. Full variable domain (rest looked up from reference TRBV15 and TRBJ1-4): DAMVIQNPRYQVTQFGKPVTLSCSQTLNHNVMYWYQQKSSQAPKLLFHYYDKDFNNEADTPDNFQSRRPNTSFCFLDIRSPGLGDTAMYLCATSRAATNEKLFFGSGTQLSVL.

This clonotype turned up a few times. J is TRBJ1-1 and V is TRBV7-9, with D possibly being TRBD1 (5 bases). This CDR3 region has 15 residues. From germline, CDR1 is SEHNR and CDR2 FQNEAQ (reference sequence). V was pared by 5 bases and J by 3 bases, with 16 bases between. CDR3 nucleotide sequence: TGTGCCAGCAGCCCTTGGGCCGGGGCGGACACTGAAGCTTTCTTT. Translation: CASSPWAGADTEAFF.

This clonotype was detected many times. This chain connects TRBV10-3 to TRBJ1-1, with D unresolved. V shed 9 bases and J shed 1 base, with 9 bases lying between them. There are 12 residues in the CDR3. Germline lookup yields CDR1 ENHRY and CDR2 SYGVKD. CDR3 sequence: CAISPANTEAFF. As DNA, the CDR3 is TGTGCCATTTCTCCAGCGAACACTGAAGCTTTCTTT.

This rearrangement joins TRBV9 to TRBJ2-3, with TRBD2 as a possible D gene (5 bases). With 0 bases removed from V and 4 bases from J, the gap between germline ends came to 12 bases. Germline loops: CDR1 SGDLS, CDR2 YYNGEE. The CDR3 contains 15 residues. The CDR3 sequence: CASSVEDYSSDTQYF. The CDR3 DNA is TGTGCCAGCAGCGTAGAAGACTACAGTTCAGATACGCAGTATTTT.

The genes are TRBV2 and TRBJ2-5, with D maybe TRBD1 (6 bases). Germline V gene sequence: CDR1 SNHLY, CDR2 FYNNEI. The CDR3 totals 16 residues. The V end was cut by 8 bases, the J end by 9 bases, with 28 bases between. The CDR3 here is CASCLTDRKGKAAQYF. CDR3 nucleotides: TGTGCCAGCTGTCTAACAGACAGGAAGGGGAAGGCGGCCCAGTACTTC.

In its sample, this clonotype was seen a few times. This chain links TRBV20-1 with TRBJ2-7; 7 bases match TRBD2. J gave up 6 bases and V 1 base, and 6 bases lay outside the gene matches. This CDR3 spans 13 amino acids. Germline CDR1 DFQATT, CDR2 SNEGSKA (reference sequence). CDR3 in amino acids: CSARGGGRSEQYF. CDR3 bases: TGCAGTGCTAGAGGGGGCGGGAGAAGCGAGCAGTACTTC.

The chain's CDR3 is CASSRRGFDGQRETQYF. The CDR3 coding sequence is TGTGCCAGCAGTCGACGTGGGTTTGATGGACAGCGAGAGACCCAGTACTTC. V and J are TRBV2 and TRBJ2-5; maybe TRBD1 (6 bases). The CDR3 has 17 amino acids. V lost 5 bases to trimming and J lost 4 bases, with 23 bases between them. Germline V CDR1 and CDR2: SNHLY, FYNNEI.

The rearrangement uses TRBV7-9 and TRBJ1-2; D not certain. CDR3 length: 14 amino acids. The germline V and J ends were trimmed by 4 bases and 5 bases, with 14 bases remaining between them. Germline CDR1 is SEHNR and CDR2 is FQNEAQ (reference sequence). The CDR3: CASSSAVPTYGYTF. The CDR3 DNA reads as TGTGCCAGCAGCTCCGCCGTCCCCACATATGGCTACACCTTC.